This T cell receptor beta chain was observed in a study of blood T cells in healthy people across ages. As for the study in general: Template switching recovered approximately one barcoded beta molecule for every two T cells.

Germline values: CDR1 ENHRY, CDR2 SYGVKD. The CDR3 has 11 residues. PCR was performed a second time for about 6 to 11 cycles using a sample-barcoded 5' primer and a J-beta primer mix. Each cDNA molecule received a tag from a template-switch adaptor that had 12 random nucleotides. TCRdb used MiXCR to reprocess the 5' RACE reads, holding one entry per CDR3 protein. The sample carries 800,000 to 1,000,000 distinct CDR3 sequences, under 50% recorded once. In regard to this clonotype: This may come from a read error, since a much larger clone is one base off.

The sequenced sample consisted of blood. The rearrangement uses TRBV10-3 and TRBJ2-5; no clear D gene. The receptor was isolated from a man aged 25 to 40 in good health. The chain's CDR3 is CAISEQEAQYF. The CDR3 DNA follows: TGTGCCATCAGTGAACAAGAGGCCCAGTACTTC.